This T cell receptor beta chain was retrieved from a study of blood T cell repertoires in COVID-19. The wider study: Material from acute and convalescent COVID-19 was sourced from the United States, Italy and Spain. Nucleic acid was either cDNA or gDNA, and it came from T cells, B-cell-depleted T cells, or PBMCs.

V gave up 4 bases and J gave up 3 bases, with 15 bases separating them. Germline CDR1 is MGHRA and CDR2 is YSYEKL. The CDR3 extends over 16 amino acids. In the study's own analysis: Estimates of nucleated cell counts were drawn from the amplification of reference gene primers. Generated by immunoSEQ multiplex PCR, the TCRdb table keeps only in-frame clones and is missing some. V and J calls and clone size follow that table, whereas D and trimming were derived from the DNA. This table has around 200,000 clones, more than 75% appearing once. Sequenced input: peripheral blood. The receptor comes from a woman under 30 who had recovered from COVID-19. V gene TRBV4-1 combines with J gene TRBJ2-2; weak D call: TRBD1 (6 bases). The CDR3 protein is CASSPPRAGDTGELFF. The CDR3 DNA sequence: TGCGCCAGCAGCCCCCCCCGGGCAGGGGACACCGGGGAGCTGTTTTTT.